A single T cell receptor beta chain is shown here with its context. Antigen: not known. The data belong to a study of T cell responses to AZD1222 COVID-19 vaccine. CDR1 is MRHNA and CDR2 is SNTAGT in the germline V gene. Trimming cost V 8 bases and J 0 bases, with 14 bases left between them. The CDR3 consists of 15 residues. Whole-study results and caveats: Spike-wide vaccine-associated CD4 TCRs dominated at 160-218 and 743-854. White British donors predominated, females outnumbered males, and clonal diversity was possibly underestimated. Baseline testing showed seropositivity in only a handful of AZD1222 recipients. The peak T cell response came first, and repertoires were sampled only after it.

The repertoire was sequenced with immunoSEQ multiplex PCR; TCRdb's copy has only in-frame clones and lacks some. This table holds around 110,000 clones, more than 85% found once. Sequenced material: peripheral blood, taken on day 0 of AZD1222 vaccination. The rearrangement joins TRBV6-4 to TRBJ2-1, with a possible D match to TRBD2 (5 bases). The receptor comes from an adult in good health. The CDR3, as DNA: TGTGCCAGCTCGTCGGAGGACCTCTCCTACAATGAGCAGTTCTTC. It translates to CASSSEDLSYNEQFF.